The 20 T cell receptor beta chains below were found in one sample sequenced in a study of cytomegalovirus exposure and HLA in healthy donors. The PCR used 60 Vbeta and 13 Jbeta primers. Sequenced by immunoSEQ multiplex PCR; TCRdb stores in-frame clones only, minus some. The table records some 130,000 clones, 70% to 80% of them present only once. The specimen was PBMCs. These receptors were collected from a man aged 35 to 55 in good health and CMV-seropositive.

The CDR3 spells CSGLAGEETQYF. The DNA for the CDR3 is TGCAGCGGACTAGCGGGAGAAGAGACCCAGTACTTC. This chain uses TRBV29-1 with TRBJ2-5, with 12 bases that match TRBD2. Per the germline V gene, CDR1 is SQVTM and CDR2 is ANQGSEA. V was clipped by 7 bases and J by 3 bases; unmatched bases: 0. CDR3 length equals 12 residues.

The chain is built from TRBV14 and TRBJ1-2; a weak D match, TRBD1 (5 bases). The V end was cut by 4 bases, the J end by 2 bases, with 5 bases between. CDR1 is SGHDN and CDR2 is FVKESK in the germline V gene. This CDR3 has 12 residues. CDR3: CASSRQNYGYTF. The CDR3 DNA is TGTGCCAGCAGCCGACAGAACTATGGCTACACCTTC. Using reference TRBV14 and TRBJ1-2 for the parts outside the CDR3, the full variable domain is EAGVTQFPSHSVIEKGQTVTLRCDPISGHDNLYWYRRVMGKEIKFLLHFVKESKQDESGMPNNRFLAERTGGTYSTLKVQPAELEDSGVYFCASSRQNYGYTFGSGTRLTVV.

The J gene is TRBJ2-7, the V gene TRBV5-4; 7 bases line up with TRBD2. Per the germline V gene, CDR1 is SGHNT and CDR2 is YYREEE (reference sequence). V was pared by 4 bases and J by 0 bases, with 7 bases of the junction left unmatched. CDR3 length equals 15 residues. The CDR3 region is CASSDLAESSYEQYF. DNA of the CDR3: TGTGCCAGCAGCGACCTAGCGGAGAGCTCCTACGAGCAGTACTTC. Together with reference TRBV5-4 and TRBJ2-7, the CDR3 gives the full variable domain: ETGVTQSPTHLIKTRGQQVTLRCSSQSGHNTVSWYQQALGQGPQFIFQYYREEENGRGNFPPRFSGLQFPNYSSELNVNALELDDSALYLCASSDLAESSYEQYFGPGTRLTVT.

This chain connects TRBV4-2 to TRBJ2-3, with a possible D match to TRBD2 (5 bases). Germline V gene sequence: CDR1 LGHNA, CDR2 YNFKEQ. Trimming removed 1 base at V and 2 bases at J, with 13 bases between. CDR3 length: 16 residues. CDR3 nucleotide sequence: TGTGCCAGCAGCCAAGGGAAGGCGGGTAACACAGATACGCAGTATTTT. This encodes CASSQGKAGNTDTQYF.

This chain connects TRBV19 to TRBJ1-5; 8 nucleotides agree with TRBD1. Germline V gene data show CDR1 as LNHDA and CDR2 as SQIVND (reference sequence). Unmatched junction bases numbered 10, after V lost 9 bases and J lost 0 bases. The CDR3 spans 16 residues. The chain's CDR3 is CASTGTGAYSNQPQHF. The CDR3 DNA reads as TGTGCCAGCACGGGGACAGGTGCATATAGCAATCAGCCCCAGCATTTT.

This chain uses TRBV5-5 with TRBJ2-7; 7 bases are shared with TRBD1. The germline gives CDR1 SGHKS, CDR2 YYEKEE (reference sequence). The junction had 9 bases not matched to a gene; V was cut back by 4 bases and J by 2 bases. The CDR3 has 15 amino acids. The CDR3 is CASSRTDRVAYEQYF. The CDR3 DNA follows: TGTGCCAGCAGCCGCACCGACAGGGTCGCCTACGAGCAGTACTTC.

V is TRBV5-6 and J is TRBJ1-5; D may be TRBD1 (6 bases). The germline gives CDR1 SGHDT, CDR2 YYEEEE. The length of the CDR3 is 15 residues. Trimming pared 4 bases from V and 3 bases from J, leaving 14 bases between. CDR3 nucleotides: TGTGCCAGCAGCGTTAGGGCAGGGGCCAATCAGCCCCAGCATTTT. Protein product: CASSVRAGANQPQHF. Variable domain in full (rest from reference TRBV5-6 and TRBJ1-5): DAGVTQSPTHLIKTRGQQVTLRCSPKSGHDTVSWYQQALGQGPQFIFQYYEEEERQRGNFPDRFSGHQFPNYSSELNVNALLLGDSALYLCASSVRAGANQPQHFGDGTRLSIL.

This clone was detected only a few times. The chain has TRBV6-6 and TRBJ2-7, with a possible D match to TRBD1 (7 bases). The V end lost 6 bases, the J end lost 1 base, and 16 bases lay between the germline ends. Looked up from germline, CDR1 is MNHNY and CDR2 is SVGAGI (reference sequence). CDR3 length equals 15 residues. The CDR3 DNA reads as TGTGCCAGCAGGGGCGGGACAGACCTTTCCTACGAGCAGTACTTC. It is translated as CASRGGTDLSYEQYF.

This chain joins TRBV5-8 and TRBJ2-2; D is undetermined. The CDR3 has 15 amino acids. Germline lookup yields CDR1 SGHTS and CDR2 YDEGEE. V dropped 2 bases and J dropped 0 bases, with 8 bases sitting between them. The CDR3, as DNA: TGTGCCAGCAGCTTACGCGCCTCGAACACCGGGGAGCTGTTTTTT. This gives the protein CASSLRASNTGELFF.

This chain's CDR3 is CASSRRNTGELFF. CDR3 nucleotides: TGCGCCAGCAGTCGGAGGAACACCGGGGAGCTGTTTTTT. The chain links TRBV5-1 to TRBJ2-2; no reliable D call. The CDR3 is made up of 13 amino acids. The V end lost 5 bases, the J end lost 1 base, and 6 bases lay between the germline ends. CDR1 is SGHRS, CDR2 YFSETQ, per germline.

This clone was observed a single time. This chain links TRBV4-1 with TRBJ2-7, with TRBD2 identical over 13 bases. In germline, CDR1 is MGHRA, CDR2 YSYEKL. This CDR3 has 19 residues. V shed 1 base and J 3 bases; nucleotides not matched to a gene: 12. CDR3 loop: CASSQGSGTSGTLFYEQYF. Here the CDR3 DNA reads TGCGCCAGCAGCCAAGGTTCCGGGACTAGCGGGACCCTCTTCTACGAGCAGTACTTC.

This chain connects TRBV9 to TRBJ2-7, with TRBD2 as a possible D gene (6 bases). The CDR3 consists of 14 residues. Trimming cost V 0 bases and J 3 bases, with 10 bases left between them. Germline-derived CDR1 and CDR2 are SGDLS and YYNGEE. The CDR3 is CASSVGRGNYEQYF. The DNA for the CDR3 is TGTGCCAGCAGCGTAGGTCGGGGGAACTACGAGCAGTACTTC.

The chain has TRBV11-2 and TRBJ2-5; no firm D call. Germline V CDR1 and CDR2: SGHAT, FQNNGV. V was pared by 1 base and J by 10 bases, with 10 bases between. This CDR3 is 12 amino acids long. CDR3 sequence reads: CASSLVSSDQYF. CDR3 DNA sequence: TGTGCCAGCAGCTTAGTTTCGAGCGACCAGTACTTC.

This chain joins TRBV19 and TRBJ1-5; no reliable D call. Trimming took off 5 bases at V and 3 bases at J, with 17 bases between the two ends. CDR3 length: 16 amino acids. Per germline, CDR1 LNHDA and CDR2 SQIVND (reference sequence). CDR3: CASSVSSVTSNQPQHF. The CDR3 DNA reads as TGTGCCAGTAGTGTAAGTTCGGTCACCTCCAATCAGCCCCAGCATTTT.

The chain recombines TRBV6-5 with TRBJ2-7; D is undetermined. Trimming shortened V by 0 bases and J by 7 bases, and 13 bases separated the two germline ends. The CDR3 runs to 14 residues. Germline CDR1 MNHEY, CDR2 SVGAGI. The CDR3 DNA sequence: TGTGCCAGCAGTTACTCGGTATCCCGGCGGGAGCAGTACTTC. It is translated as CASSYSVSRREQYF.

In DNA form, the CDR3 reads TGTGCCAGCAGCTTAAGAGTCGTGGCTACGGGGGAGACCCAGTACTTC. The encoded protein is CASSLRVVATGETQYF. The chain joins TRBV11-2 to TRBJ2-5, with D perhaps TRBD2 (5 bases). The ends were cut back, 2 bases at V and 5 bases at J, with 18 bases in the middle. Germline V lookup: CDR1 SGHAT, CDR2 FQNNGV. The CDR3 contains 16 residues.

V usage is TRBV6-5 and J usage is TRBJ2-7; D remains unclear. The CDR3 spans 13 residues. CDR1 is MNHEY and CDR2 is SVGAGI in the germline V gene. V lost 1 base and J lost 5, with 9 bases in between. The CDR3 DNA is TGTGCCAGCAGTTACTTCCAGAGGAACGAGCAGTACTTC. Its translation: CASSYFQRNEQYF.

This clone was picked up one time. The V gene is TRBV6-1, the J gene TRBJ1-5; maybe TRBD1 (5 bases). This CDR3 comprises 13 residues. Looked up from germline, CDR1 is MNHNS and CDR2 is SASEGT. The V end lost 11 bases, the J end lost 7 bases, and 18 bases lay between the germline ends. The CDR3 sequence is CAHGGGSKQPQHF. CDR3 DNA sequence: TGTGCCCACGGGGGGGGGAGTAAACAGCCCCAGCATTTT.

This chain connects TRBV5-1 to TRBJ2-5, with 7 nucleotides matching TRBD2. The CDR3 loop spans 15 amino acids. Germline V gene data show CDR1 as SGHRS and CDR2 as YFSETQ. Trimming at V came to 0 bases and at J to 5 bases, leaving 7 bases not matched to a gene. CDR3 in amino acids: CASSLAAGEVETQYF. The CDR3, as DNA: TGCGCCAGCAGCTTGGCGGCGGGAGAGGTGGAGACCCAGTACTTC.

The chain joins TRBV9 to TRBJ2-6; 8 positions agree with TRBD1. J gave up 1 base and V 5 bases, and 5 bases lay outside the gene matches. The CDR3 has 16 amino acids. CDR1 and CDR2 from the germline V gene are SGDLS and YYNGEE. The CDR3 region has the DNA TGTGCCAGCAGGACAGGGGATACGTCTGGGGCCAACGTCCTGACTTTC. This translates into CASRTGDTSGANVLTF.